Following are 32 T cell receptor beta chains from one sample sequenced in a study of cytomegalovirus exposure and HLA in healthy donors. Vbeta (60) and Jbeta (13) primers were used in the PCR. Assay: immunoSEQ multiplex PCR; the TCRdb copy retains only in-frame clones and omits some. Found here are about 140,000 clones, about 80% of them singletons; the top ten hold approximately 9.7%. Specimen: PBMCs. The receptor set was obtained from a woman aged 55-70 years in good health and CMV-seropositive.

The chain employs TRBV19 and TRBJ2-3, with D possibly TRBD1 on 6 matching bases. The CDR3 extends over 13 amino acids. V lost 6 bases to trimming and J lost 5 bases, with 12 bases between them. Looked up from germline, CDR1 is LNHDA and CDR2 is SQIVND (reference sequence). The CDR3 is CASRQGYGDTQYF. The CDR3 DNA sequence: TGTGCCAGTAGACAGGGCTATGGAGATACGCAGTATTTT. Based on the CDR3 plus reference TRBV19 and TRBJ2-3, the full variable domain is DGGITQSPKYLFRKEGQNVTLSCEQNLNHDAMYWYRQDPGQGLRLIYYSQIVNDFQKGDIAEGYSVSREKKESFPLTVTSAQKNPTAFYLCASRQGYGDTQYFGPGTRLTVL.

This chain joins TRBV27 and TRBJ2-7; 9 bases agree with TRBD2. The junction had 14 bases not matched to a gene; V was cut back by 0 bases and J by 5 bases. This CDR3 has 18 amino acids. CDR1 MNHEY and CDR2 SMNVEV come from the germline V gene (reference sequence). The CDR3: CASSLSLAGWVAGDEQYF. CDR3 DNA sequence: TGTGCCAGCAGTTTATCCTTGGCAGGGTGGGTAGCGGGAGACGAGCAGTACTTC.

The CDR3 reads CASSWETDTEAFF. The CDR3 DNA reads TGTGCCAGCAGCTGGGAGACGGACACTGAAGCTTTCTTT. The chain combines TRBV7-8 with TRBJ1-1, with D unresolved. The CDR3 sequence is 13 residues long. Trimming stripped 4 bases from V and 3 bases from J, with 9 bases between. Germline V lookup: CDR1 SGHVS, CDR2 FQNEAQ.

The count of this clone is one. The V and J genes are TRBV4-1 and TRBJ2-7, with D maybe TRBD1 (5 bases). The CDR3 is 14 amino acids. Germline-derived CDR1 and CDR2 are MGHRA and YSYEKL. Trimming removed 1 base at V and 5 bases at J, with 12 bases between. This chain's CDR3 is CASSQGPRADEQYF. The CDR3 nucleotides are TGCGCCAGCAGCCAAGGTCCCAGGGCGGACGAGCAGTACTTC.

This clone was seen just once. The chain uses TRBV2 and TRBJ2-7; 11 bases map to TRBD1. CDR1 is SNHLY and CDR2 is FYNNEI in the germline V gene. The CDR3 sequence is 17 residues long. With 6 bases clipped from V and 4 bases from J, the junction kept 14 bases outside the gene matches. The CDR3 bases are TGTGCCAGCAGCGCCGGACAGGGGGCTCCTTTTGGGTACGAGCAGTACTTC. Translating gives CASSAGQGAPFGYEQYF.

The J gene is TRBJ2-2, the V gene TRBV11-3, with 8 bases fitting TRBD1. V trimming: 5 bases; J trimming: 5 bases; junction bases outside the gene matches: 10. Germline V gene data show CDR1 as SGHNT and CDR2 as YENEEA. This CDR3 has 16 residues. As DNA, the CDR3 is TGTGCCAGCAGCCACTACATGACAGGGGCGACCGGGGAGCTGTTTTTT. It specifies CASSHYMTGATGELFF.

This sequence joins TRBV29-1 and TRBJ2-7, with D perhaps TRBD1 (6 bases). Trimming stripped 7 bases from V and 3 bases from J, with 10 bases between. The length of the CDR3 is 11 residues. The germline V gene has CDR1 SQVTM and CDR2 ANQGSEA. CDR3 residues: CSAKDSYEQYF. The CDR3 nucleotides read TGCAGCGCTAAGGACAGCTACGAGCAGTACTTC.

J is TRBJ1-1 and V is TRBV6-5, with TRBD1 matching 9 bases. Germline V gives CDR1 MNHEY, CDR2 SVGAGI. The CDR3 loop spans 12 amino acids. The ends lost 6 bases at V and 11 bases at J; junction bases unmatched: 7. CDR3 region: CASSSQGAEAFF. CDR3 sequence (DNA): TGTGCCAGCAGCTCACAGGGGGCCGAGGCTTTCTTT.

The count of this clone is one. The chain has TRBV2 and TRBJ1-4; 8 bases align to TRBD1. Per the germline V gene, CDR1 is SNHLY and CDR2 is FYNNEI. This CDR3 region has 14 residues. The trim removed 6 bases at V and 6 bases at J, leaving 6 bases unmatched. In DNA form, the CDR3 reads TGTGCCAGCAGCCCTGACAGGGGCCATGAAAAACTGTTTTTT. Its translation is CASSPDRGHEKLFF. Combining the CDR3 with reference TRBV2 and TRBJ1-4 gives the whole variable domain EPEVTQTPSHQVTQMGQEVILRCVPISNHLYFYWYRQILGQKVEFLVSFYNNEISEKSEIFDDQFSVERPDGSNFTLKIRSTKLEDSAMYFCASSPDRGHEKLFFGSGTQLSVL.

The chain uses TRBV27 and TRBJ1-5; tentative D call: TRBD1 (5 bases). V gave up 2 bases and J gave up 6 bases, with 11 bases separating them. Germline V gene sequence: CDR1 MNHEY, CDR2 SMNVEV (reference sequence). CDR3 size: 14 residues. DNA of the CDR3: TGTGCCAGCAGTTTAGGAGGGGAAACTCAGCCCCAGCATTTT. It yields the protein CASSLGGETQPQHF.

This clone was recorded only once. This rearrangement joins TRBV2 to TRBJ1-2, with TRBD1 identical over 8 bases. This CDR3 spans 14 amino acids. CDR1 is SNHLY, CDR2 FYNNEI, per germline. Trimming cost V 4 bases and J 7 bases; bases outside gene matches: 8. CDR3 sequence reads: CASSARGRLGGYTF. In nucleotides, the CDR3 is TGTGCCAGCAGTGCCAGGGGGCGGCTGGGTGGCTACACCTTC.

This chain joins TRBV11-2 and TRBJ2-3; 8 bases align to TRBD2. Trimming took 4 bases from V and 3 from J; bases not matched to a gene: 6. This CDR3 has 15 residues. Germline CDR1 SGHAT, CDR2 FQNNGV. The DNA for the CDR3 is TGTGCCAGCAGCTCACCGGGACTAGGGACAGATACGCAGTATTTT. Translation: CASSSPGLGTDTQYF.

The J gene is TRBJ2-3, the V gene TRBV4-3; TRBD2 agrees at 13 bases. Germline CDR1 is LGHNA and CDR2 is YSLEER. This CDR3 comprises 18 residues. With V trimmed by 3 bases and J by 3 bases, 9 bases remained unmatched. The CDR3 DNA sequence: TGCGCCAGCAGCCAGGAGAGACTAGCGGGAGGCCCGACAGATACGCAGTATTTT. Protein product: CASSQERLAGGPTDTQYF.

V usage is TRBV28 and J usage is TRBJ2-7, with 8 bases that match TRBD1. This CDR3 is built from 15 residues. The trim removed 5 bases at V and 0 bases at J, leaving 6 bases unmatched. CDR1 is MDHEN and CDR2 is SYDVKM in the germline V gene. In DNA form, the CDR3 reads TGTGCCAGCAGTACCGACAGGGGCTTCTCCTACGAGCAGTACTTC. Its translation is CASSTDRGFSYEQYF.

The chain employs TRBV7-9 and TRBJ2-5; D perhaps matches TRBD1 (6 bases). Germline V CDR1 and CDR2: SEHNR, FQNEAQ (reference sequence). Trimming removed 5 bases from V and 5 bases from J, with 18 bases in between. There are 15 residues in the CDR3. CDR3 region: CASSRPRGIDETQYF. CDR3 coding DNA: TGTGCCAGCAGCCGCCCTAGGGGGATCGATGAGACCCAGTACTTC.

V is TRBV4-3 and J is TRBJ2-7; 7 bases align to TRBD1. CDR1 and CDR2 from the germline V gene are LGHNA and YSLEER. V lost 4 bases to trimming and J lost 3 bases; unmatched junction nucleotides: 6. CDR3 length: 14 residues. In DNA, the CDR3 is TGCGCCAGCAGCCCTGGGACAGCCAACTACGAGCAGTACTTC. It is translated as CASSPGTANYEQYF.

This clone showed up just once. The chain couples TRBV14 to TRBJ1-1, with 8 bases fitting TRBD1. V shed 1 base and J 4 bases; nucleotides not matched to a gene: 2. The CDR3 is made up of 14 amino acids. The germline V gene has CDR1 SGHDN and CDR2 FVKESK. This CDR3 reads CASSQGQGTTEAFF. As DNA, the CDR3 is TGTGCCAGCAGCCAAGGACAGGGGACCACTGAAGCTTTCTTT.

The J gene is TRBJ1-3, the V gene TRBV28; D ambiguous. In germline, CDR1 is MDHEN, CDR2 SYDVKM. The CDR3 totals 15 residues. Trimming took 5 bases from V and 0 from J, leaving 11 bases between them. The CDR3 loop reads CASSEGLLSGNTIYF. For the CDR3, the DNA is TGTGCCAGCAGTGAGGGTCTTCTCTCTGGAAACACCATATATTTT.

The genes are TRBV7-2 and TRBJ2-3; the D gene is possibly TRBD2 (5 bases). Trimming took off 0 bases at V and 3 bases at J, with 7 bases between the two ends. This CDR3 has 14 amino acids. The germline CDR1 and CDR2 sequences are SGHTA and FQGNSA. The CDR3 nucleotides read TGTGCCAGCAGCTTAGCCACGGGGACAGATACGCAGTATTTT. Protein sequence: CASSLATGTDTQYF. The full variable domain, rest sourced from reference TRBV7-2 and TRBJ2-3, is GAGVSQSPSNKVTEKGKDVELRCDPISGHTALYWYRQSLGQGLEFLIYFQGNSAPDKSGLPSDRFSAERTGGSVSTLTIQRTQQEDSAVYLCASSLATGTDTQYFGPGTRLTVL.

J is TRBJ2-7 and V is TRBV10-3, with D possibly being TRBD1 (6 bases). Per the germline V gene, CDR1 is ENHRY and CDR2 is SYGVKD. The CDR3 loop spans 16 amino acids. The V gene lost 8 bases and the J gene lost 2 bases, with 22 bases spanning the gap. The CDR3 sequence is CAIGGGTTLSPYEQYF. CDR3 DNA: TGTGCCATCGGAGGTGGGACAACCCTTAGCCCCTACGAGCAGTACTTC.

The J gene is TRBJ1-1, the V gene TRBV27; 10 nucleotides agree with TRBD1. The J segment lost 3 bases and the V segment lost 2 bases, leaving 3 bases of the junction unmatched. The CDR3 extends over 15 amino acids. Germline CDR1 MNHEY, CDR2 SMNVEV (reference sequence). The CDR3 nucleotides read TGTGCCAGCAGTTTAAGACAGGGGGCCTACACTGAAGCTTTCTTT. The encoded protein is CASSLRQGAYTEAFF.

This clone occurred a few times. The rearrangement joins TRBV5-1 to TRBJ1-1; the match to TRBD1 covers 10 bases. Germline values: CDR1 SGHRS, CDR2 YFSETQ. With V trimmed by 2 bases and J by 5 bases, 6 bases remained unmatched. This CDR3 region has 15 residues. CDR3 nucleotide sequence: TGCGCCAGCAGCTTTACGGACAGGGGGAGGACTGAAGCTTTCTTT. This encodes CASSFTDRGRTEAFF. Looking up the rest from reference TRBV5-1 and TRBJ1-1 gives the full variable domain: KAGVTQTPRYLIKTRGQQVTLSCSPISGHRSVSWYQQTPGQGLQFLFEYFSETQRNKGNFPGRFSGRQFSNSRSEMNVSTLELGDSALYLCASSFTDRGRTEAFFGQGTRLTVV.

The chain links TRBV5-1 to TRBJ2-3; the match to TRBD2 covers 7 bases. Germline V gene sequence: CDR1 SGHRS, CDR2 YFSETQ. CDR3 length: 16 amino acids. Unmatched junction bases numbered 8, after V lost 4 bases and J lost 0 bases. CDR3 DNA sequence: TGCGCCAGCAGCCCTAGCGGCGGCTCTAGCACAGATACGCAGTATTTT. Translation: CASSPSGGSSTDTQYF. Variable domain in full (rest from reference TRBV5-1 and TRBJ2-3): KAGVTQTPRYLIKTRGQQVTLSCSPISGHRSVSWYQQTPGQGLQFLFEYFSETQRNKGNFPGRFSGRQFSNSRSEMNVSTLELGDSALYLCASSPSGGSSTDTQYFGPGTRLTVL.

The chain has TRBV13 and TRBJ1-2; D might be TRBD1 (5 bases). Germline-derived CDR1 and CDR2 are PRHDT and FYEKMQ (reference sequence). V was cut by 0 bases and J by 8 bases, with 7 bases left in between. The CDR3 runs to 12 residues. The CDR3, as DNA: TGTGCCAGCAGCTTAGGACAGGCCGGCTACACCTTC. Translated: CASSLGQAGYTF. The full variable domain, with the rest looked up from reference TRBV13 and TRBJ1-2, is AAGVIQSPRHLIKEKRETATLKCYPIPRHDTVYWYQQGPGQDPQFLISFYEKMQSDKGSIPDRFSAQQFSDYHSELNMSSLELGDSALYFCASSLGQAGYTFGSGTRLTVV.

The V and J genes are TRBV7-6 and TRBJ1-5; unclear D gene. From germline, CDR1 is SGHVS and CDR2 FNYEAQ. The CDR3 totals 12 residues. With 5 bases removed from V and 11 bases from J, the gap between germline ends came to 13 bases. The CDR3 here is CASSPPGGSQHF. DNA of the CDR3: TGTGCCAGCAGCCCGCCCGGAGGGTCCCAGCATTTT.

J is TRBJ2-7 and V is TRBV5-1; maybe TRBD1 (6 bases). With 3 bases removed from V and 1 base from J, the gap between germline ends came to 14 bases. CDR1 is SGHRS, CDR2 YFSETQ, per germline. The CDR3 consists of 15 residues. As DNA, the CDR3 is TGCGCCAGCAGCTCGACCGGGACACTTTCCTACGAGCAGTACTTC. This sequence encodes CASSSTGTLSYEQYF.

The chain links TRBV2 to TRBJ2-3; possibly TRBD2 for D (6 bases). The CDR3 loop spans 13 amino acids. Germline V gives CDR1 SNHLY, CDR2 FYNNEI. Trimming pared 6 bases from V and 7 bases from J, leaving 14 bases between. This CDR3 is CASRGEEPNTQYF. The CDR3 nucleotides are TGTGCCAGCAGGGGGGAGGAACCAAATACGCAGTATTTT.

The table lists this clone with a count of one. The chain recombines TRBV18 with TRBJ2-1; 7 nucleotides align to TRBD2. The CDR3 sequence is 16 residues long. The junction had 10 bases not matched to a gene; V was cut back by 3 bases and J by 5 bases. Germline CDR1 is KGHSH and CDR2 is LQKENI. The CDR3 sequence: CASSPSAGVRNNEQFF. For the CDR3, the DNA is TGTGCCAGCTCACCCTCGGCGGGAGTCAGAAACAATGAGCAGTTCTTC.

The chain is built from TRBV7-2 and TRBJ2-1, with D tentatively TRBD2 (5 bases). V dropped 7 bases and J dropped 0 bases, with 16 bases sitting between them. This CDR3 comprises 16 residues. CDR1 SGHTA and CDR2 FQGNSA come from the germline V gene. The CDR3 protein is CASTPWGGSSYNEQFF. The CDR3 DNA reads TGTGCCAGCACCCCCTGGGGTGGGAGCTCCTACAATGAGCAGTTCTTC.

For this clone: Other DNA sequences of this sample code for an identical CDR3. The V call is TRBV4-1, the J call TRBJ2-3; D is ambiguous. Germline V gene data show CDR1 as MGHRA and CDR2 as YSYEKL. Trimming took off 4 bases at V and 2 bases at J, with 13 bases between the two ends. The CDR3 consists of 15 residues. DNA for the CDR3: TGCGCCAGCAGCCGACTGGCGGCCCCCACAGATACGCAGTATTTT. Its translation is CASSRLAAPTDTQYF.

This sequence joins TRBV7-8 and TRBJ1-1; the D is unclear. V gave up 3 bases and J gave up 0 bases, with 11 bases separating them. The germline V gene has CDR1 SGHVS and CDR2 FQNEAQ. The CDR3 contains 15 residues. The CDR3 bases are TGTGCCAGCAGCTTCCACCTAGAACTGAACACTGAAGCTTTCTTT. Its translation is CASSFHLELNTEAFF. Full variable domain (remainder filled in from reference TRBV7-8 and TRBJ1-1): GAGVSQSPRYKVAKRGQDVALRCDPISGHVSLFWYQQALGQGPEFLTYFQNEAQLDKSGLPSDRFFAERPEGSVSTLKIQRTQQEDSAVYLCASSFHLELNTEAFFGQGTRLTVV.

The rearrangement links TRBV7-6 to TRBJ1-1; maybe TRBD1 (5 bases). The CDR3 is made up of 13 amino acids. Trimming took 7 bases from V and 6 from J, leaving 15 bases between them. The V gene's germline CDR1 is SGHVS and CDR2 FNYEAQ. The CDR3 loop reads CASTLRAGSEAFF. In nucleotides, the CDR3 is TGTGCCAGCACCCTCAGGGCCGGGTCTGAAGCTTTCTTT.